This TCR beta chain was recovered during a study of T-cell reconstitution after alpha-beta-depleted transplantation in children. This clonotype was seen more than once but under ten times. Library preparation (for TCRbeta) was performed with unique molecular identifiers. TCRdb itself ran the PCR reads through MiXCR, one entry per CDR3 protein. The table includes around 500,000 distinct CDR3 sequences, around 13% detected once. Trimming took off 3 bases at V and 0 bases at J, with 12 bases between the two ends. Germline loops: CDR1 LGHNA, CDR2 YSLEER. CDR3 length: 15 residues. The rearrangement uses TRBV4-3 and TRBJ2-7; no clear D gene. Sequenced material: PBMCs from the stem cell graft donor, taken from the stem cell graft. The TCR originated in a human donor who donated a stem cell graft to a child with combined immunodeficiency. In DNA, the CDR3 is TGCGCCAGCAGCCACCGACCCGACCTCTCCTACGAGCAGTACTTC. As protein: CASSHRPDLSYEQYF.